The following is a T cell receptor beta chain sequence with its context. Antigen: not known. This record belongs to a study of shared clonotypes between healthy human individuals. Study-wide results and limits: Non-shared clonotypes had lower generation probabilities than those shared by all four donors.

Data came from immunoSEQ multiplex PCR; TCRdb stores just in-frame clones and leaves some out. Found here are more than 2 million clones, around 93% of them singletons; the top ten hold around 1.8%. Positively selected for CCR7, the CD45RO-negative cells used as naive CD8 cells excluded terminally differentiated effector memory CD45RA+ cells. This sequence originates from a man aged 18 to 29 in good health. Some clones in this sample may be carry-over from other donors' samples. Sequencing was carried out using naive CD8+ T cells from PBMCs.

CDR3 protein: CAWSETELSYEQYF. The CDR3 bases are TGTGCCTGGAGTGAAACCGAGTTATCCTACGAGCAGTACTTC. This rearrangement joins TRBV30 to TRBJ2-7, with unresolved D. CDR3 size: 14 residues. Germline V CDR1 and CDR2: GTSNPN, SVGIG (reference sequence). Trimming took off 1 base at V and 1 base at J, with 11 bases between the two ends.